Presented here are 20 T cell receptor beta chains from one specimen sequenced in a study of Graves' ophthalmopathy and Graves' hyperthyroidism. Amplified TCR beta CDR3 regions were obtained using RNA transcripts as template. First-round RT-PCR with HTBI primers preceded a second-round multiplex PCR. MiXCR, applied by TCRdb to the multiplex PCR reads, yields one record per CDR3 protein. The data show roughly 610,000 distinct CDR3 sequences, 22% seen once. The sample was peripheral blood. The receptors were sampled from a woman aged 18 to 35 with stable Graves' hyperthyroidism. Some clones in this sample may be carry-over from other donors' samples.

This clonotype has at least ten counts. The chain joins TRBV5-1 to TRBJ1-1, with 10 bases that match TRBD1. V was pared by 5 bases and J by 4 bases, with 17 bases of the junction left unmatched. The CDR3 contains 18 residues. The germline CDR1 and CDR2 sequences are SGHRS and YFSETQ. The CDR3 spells CASRPDRGRMRGATEAFF. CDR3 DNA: TGCGCCAGCAGGCCTGACAGGGGGCGTATGAGGGGAGCCACTGAAGCTTTCTTT.

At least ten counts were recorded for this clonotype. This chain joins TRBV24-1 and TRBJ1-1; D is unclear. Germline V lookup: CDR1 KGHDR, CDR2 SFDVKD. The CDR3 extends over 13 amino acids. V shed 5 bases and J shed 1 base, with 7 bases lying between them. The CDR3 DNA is TGTGCCACCAGTGGGGTGGGGAACACTGAAGCTTTCTTT. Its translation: CATSGVGNTEAFF.

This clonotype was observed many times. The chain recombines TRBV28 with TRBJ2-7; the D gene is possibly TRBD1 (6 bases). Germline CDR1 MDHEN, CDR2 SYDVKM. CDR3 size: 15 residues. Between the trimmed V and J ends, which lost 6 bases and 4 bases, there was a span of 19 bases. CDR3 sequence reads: CASRTTGKTTYEQYF. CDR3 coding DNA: TGTGCCAGCAGGACCACAGGGAAAACTACTTACGAGCAGTACTTC.

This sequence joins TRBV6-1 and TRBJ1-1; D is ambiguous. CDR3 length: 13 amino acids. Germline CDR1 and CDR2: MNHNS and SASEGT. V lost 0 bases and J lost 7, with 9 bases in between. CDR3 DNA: TGTGCCAGCAGTGAAGCGTGGCAGTATGAAGCTTTCTTT. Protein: CASSEAWQYEAFF.

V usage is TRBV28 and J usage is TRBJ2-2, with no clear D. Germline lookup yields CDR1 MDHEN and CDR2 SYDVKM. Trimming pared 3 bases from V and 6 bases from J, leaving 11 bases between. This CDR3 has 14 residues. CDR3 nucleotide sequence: TGTGCCAGCAGTTTGTGGGCGAAAGCCGGGGAGCTGTTTTTT. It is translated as CASSLWAKAGELFF.

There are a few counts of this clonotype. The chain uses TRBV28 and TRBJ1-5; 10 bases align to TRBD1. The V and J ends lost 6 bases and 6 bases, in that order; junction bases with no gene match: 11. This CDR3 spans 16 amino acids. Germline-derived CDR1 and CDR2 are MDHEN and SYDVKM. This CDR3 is CASSFADRGIGQPQHF. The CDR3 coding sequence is TGTGCCAGCAGCTTCGCGGACAGGGGGATCGGTCAGCCCCAGCATTTT.

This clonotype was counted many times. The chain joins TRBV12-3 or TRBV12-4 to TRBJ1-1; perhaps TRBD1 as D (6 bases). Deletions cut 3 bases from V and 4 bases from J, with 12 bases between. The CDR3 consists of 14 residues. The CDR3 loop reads CASSLTGGATEAFF. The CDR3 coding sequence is TGTGCCAGCAGTTTGACAGGAGGGGCCACTGAAGCTTTCTTT.

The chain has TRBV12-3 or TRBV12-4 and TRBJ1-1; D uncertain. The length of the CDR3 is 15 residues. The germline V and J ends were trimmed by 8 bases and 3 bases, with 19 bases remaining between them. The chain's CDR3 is CASSFRAMRHTEAFF. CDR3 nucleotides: TGTGCCAGCTCCTTTCGGGCGATGAGGCACACTGAAGCTTTCTTT.

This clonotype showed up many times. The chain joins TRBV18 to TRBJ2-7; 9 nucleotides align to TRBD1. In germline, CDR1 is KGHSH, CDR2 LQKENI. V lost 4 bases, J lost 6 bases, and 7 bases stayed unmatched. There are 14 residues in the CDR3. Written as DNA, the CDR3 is TGTGCCAGCTCACTCCGGGACAGGGACCTCGAGCAGTACTTC. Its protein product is CASSLRDRDLEQYF.

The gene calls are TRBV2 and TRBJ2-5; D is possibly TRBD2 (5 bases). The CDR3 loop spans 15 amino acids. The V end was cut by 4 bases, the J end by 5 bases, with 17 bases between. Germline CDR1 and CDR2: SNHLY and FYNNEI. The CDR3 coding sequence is TGTGCCAGCAGTGTTAGGCTAGCAGGTTGGGAGACCCAGTACTTC. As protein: CASSVRLAGWETQYF. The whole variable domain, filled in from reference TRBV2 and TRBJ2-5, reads EPEVTQTPSHQVTQMGQEVILRCVPISNHLYFYWYRQILGQKVEFLVSFYNNEISEKSEIFDDQFSVERPDGSNFTLKIRSTKLEDSAMYFCASSVRLAGWETQYFGPGTRLLVL.

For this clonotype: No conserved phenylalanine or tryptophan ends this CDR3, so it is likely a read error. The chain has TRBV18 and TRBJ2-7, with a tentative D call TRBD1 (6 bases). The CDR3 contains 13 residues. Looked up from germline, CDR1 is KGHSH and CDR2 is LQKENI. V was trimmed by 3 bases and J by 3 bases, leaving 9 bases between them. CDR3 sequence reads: CASSPGHRYEQYL. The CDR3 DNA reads TGTGCCAGCTCACCGGGACACCGCTACGAGCAGTACCTC.

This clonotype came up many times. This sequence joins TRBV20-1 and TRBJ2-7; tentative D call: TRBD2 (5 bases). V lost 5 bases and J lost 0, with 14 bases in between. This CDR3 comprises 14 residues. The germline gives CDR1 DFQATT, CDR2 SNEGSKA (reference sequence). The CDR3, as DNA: TGCAGTGCTCCGCTGGGAGTTCGCTCCTACGAGCAGTACTTC. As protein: CSAPLGVRSYEQYF.

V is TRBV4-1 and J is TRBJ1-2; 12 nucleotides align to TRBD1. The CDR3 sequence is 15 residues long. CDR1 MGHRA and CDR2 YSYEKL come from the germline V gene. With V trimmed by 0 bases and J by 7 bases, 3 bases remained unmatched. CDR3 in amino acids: CASSQDRDRGPGYTF. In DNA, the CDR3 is TGCGCCAGCAGCCAAGACCGGGACAGGGGGCCTGGCTACACCTTC.

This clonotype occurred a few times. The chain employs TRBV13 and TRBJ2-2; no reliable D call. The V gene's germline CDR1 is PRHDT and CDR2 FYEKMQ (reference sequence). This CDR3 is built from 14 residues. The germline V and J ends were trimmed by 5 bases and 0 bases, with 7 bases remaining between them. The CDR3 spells CASSERPNTGELFF. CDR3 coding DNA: TGTGCCAGCAGCGAACGCCCGAACACCGGGGAGCTGTTTTTT.

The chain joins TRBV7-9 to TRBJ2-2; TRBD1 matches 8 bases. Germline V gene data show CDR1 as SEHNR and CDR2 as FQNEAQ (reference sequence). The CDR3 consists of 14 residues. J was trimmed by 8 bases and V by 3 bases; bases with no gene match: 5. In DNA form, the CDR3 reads TGTGCCAGCAGCTTGGGACAGGCGTGGGGGGAGCTGTTTTTT. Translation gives CASSLGQAWGELFF.

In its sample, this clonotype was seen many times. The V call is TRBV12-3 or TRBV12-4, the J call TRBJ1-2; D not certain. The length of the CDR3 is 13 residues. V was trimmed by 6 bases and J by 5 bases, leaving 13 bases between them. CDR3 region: CASSLVPTYGYTF. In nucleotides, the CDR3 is TGTGCCAGCAGCCTGGTGCCGACATATGGCTACACCTTC.

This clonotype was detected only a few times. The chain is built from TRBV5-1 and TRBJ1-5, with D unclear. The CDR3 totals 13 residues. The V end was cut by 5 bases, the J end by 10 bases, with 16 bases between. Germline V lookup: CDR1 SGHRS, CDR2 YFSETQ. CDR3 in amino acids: CASRRAGDGPQHF. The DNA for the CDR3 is TGCGCCAGCAGGCGAGCGGGTGATGGACCCCAGCATTTT. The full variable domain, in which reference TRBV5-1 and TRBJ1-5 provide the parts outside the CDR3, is KAGVTQTPRYLIKTRGQQVTLSCSPISGHRSVSWYQQTPGQGLQFLFEYFSETQRNKGNFPGRFSGRQFSNSRSEMNVSTLELGDSALYLCASRRAGDGPQHFGDGTRLSIL.

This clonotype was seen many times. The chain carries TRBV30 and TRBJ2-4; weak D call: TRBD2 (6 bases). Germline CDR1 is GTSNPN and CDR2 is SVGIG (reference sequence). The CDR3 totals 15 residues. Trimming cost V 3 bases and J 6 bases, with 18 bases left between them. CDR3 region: CAWSRGVGGSNIQYF. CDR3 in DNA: TGTGCCTGGAGCCGAGGCGTTGGGGGGTCAAACATTCAGTACTTC.

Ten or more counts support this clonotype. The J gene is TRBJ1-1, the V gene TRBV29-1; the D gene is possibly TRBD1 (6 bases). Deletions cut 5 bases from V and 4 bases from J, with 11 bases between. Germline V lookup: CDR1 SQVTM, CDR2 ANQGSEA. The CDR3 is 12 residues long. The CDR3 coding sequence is TGCAGCGTTAACGAGGGGGTCACTGAAGCTTTCTTT. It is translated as CSVNEGVTEAFF. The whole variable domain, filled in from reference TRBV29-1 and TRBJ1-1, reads SAVISQKPSRDICQRGTSLTIQCQVDSQVTMMFWYRQQPGQSLTLIATANQGSEATYESGFVIDKFPISRPNLTFSTLTVSNMSPEDSSIYLCSVNEGVTEAFFGQGTRLTVV.

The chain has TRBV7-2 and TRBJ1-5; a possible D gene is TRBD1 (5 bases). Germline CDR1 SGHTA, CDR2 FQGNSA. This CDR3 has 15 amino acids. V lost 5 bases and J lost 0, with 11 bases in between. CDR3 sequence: CASSRWDGSNQPQHF. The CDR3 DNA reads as TGTGCCAGCAGCCGGTGGGACGGTAGCAATCAGCCCCAGCATTTT. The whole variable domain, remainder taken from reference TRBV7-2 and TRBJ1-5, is GAGVSQSPSNKVTEKGKDVELRCDPISGHTALYWYRQSLGQGLEFLIYFQGNSAPDKSGLPSDRFSAERTGGSVSTLTIQRTQQEDSAVYLCASSRWDGSNQPQHFGDGTRLSIL.